The sequence of this T cell receptor (beta chain) was determined in a study of T cell changes during pregnancy in multiple sclerosis. This CDR3 is built from 11 residues. V shed 7 bases and J 3 bases; nucleotides not matched to a gene: 3. Germline V gene lookup returns CDR1 SQVTM and CDR2 ANQGSEA. Method: immunoSEQ multiplex PCR; TCRdb's copy keeps in-frame clones and lacks some. The data contain 26,000 or so clones, 75% to 90% of them singletons. The starting material was CD8+ T cells from peripheral blood mononuclear cells, obtained in the second trimester of pregnancy. The genes are TRBV29-1 and TRBJ2-7, with 7 bases matching TRBD1. The source is a female donor with multiple sclerosis, enrolled in a pregnancy study. In nucleotides, the CDR3 is TGCAGCGCGGGACAGAGCTACGAGCAGTACTTC. This translates into CSAGQSYEQYF.